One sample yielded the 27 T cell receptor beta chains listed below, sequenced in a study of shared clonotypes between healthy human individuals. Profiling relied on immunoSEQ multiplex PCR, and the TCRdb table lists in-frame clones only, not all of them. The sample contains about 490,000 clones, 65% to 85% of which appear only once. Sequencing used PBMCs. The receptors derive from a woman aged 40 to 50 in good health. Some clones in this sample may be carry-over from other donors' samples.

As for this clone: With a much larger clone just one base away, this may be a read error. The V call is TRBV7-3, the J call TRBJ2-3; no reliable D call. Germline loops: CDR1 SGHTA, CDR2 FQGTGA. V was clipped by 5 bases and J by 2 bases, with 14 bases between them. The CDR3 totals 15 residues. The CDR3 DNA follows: TGTGCCAGCAGCCCCCGGGCAAGGGACACAGATACGCAGTATTTT. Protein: CASSPRARDTDTQYF.

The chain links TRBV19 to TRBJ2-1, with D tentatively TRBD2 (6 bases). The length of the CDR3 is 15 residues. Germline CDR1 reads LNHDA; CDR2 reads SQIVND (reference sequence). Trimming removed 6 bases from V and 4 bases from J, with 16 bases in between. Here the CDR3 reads CASSLGSLAYNEQFF. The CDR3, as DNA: TGTGCCAGTAGCCTCGGGTCACTAGCTTACAATGAGCAGTTCTTC.

The CDR3 spells CSVEEDRGSYNEQFF. CDR3 coding DNA: TGCAGCGTTGAAGAGGACCGTGGCTCCTACAATGAGCAGTTCTTC. The rearrangement uses TRBV29-1 and TRBJ2-1; no clear D gene. There are 15 residues in the CDR3. The germline V and J ends were trimmed by 0 bases and 0 bases, with 9 bases remaining between them. The germline CDR1 and CDR2 sequences are SQVTM and ANQGSEA.

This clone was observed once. The CDR3 sequence is CAIAGGGVGNTDTQYF. CDR3 DNA sequence: TGTGCCATAGCGGGAGGGGGAGTCGGCAACACAGATACGCAGTATTTT. The chain combines TRBV10-3 with TRBJ2-3; TRBD2 matches 10 bases. J gave up 2 bases and V 9 bases, and 11 bases lay outside the gene matches. The CDR3 contains 16 residues. From germline, CDR1 is ENHRY and CDR2 SYGVKD.

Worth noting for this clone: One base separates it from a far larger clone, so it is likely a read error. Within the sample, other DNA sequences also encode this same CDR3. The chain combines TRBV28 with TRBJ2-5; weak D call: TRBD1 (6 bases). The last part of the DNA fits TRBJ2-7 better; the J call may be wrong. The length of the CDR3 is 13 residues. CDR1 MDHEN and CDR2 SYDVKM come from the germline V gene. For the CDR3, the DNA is TGTGCCAGCAGTTACGACAGGTCCTACGAGCAGTACTTC. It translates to CASSYDRSYEQYF.

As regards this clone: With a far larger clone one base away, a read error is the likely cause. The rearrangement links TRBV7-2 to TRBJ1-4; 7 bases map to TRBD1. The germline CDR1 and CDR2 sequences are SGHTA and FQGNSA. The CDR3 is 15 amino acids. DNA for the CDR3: TGTGCCAGCAGGTTACGTTCAGGGGGGAATGAAACACTGTTTTTT. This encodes CASRLRSGGNETLFF.

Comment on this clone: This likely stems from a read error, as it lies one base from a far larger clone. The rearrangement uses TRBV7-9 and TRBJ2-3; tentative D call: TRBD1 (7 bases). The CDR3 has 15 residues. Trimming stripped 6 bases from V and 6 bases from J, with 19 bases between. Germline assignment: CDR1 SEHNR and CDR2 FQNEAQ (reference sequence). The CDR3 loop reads CASRDRTTPLDTQYF. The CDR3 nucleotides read TGTGCCAGCAGGGACAGGACTACCCCGCTTGATACGCAGTATTTT. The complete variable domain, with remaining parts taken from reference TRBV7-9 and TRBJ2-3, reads DTGVSQNPRHKITKRGQNVTFRCDPISEHNRLYWYRQTLGQGPEFLTYFQNEAQLEKSRLLSDRFSAERPKGSFSTLEIQRTEQGDSAMYLCASRDRTTPLDTQYFGPGTRLTVL.

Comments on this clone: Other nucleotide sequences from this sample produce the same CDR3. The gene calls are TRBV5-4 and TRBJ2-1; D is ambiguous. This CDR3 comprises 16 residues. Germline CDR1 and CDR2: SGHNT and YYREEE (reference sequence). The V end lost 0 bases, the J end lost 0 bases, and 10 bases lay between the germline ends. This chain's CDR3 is CASSLAGGSSYNEQFF. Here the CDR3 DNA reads TGTGCCAGCAGCTTGGCCGGTGGTAGCTCCTACAATGAGCAGTTCTTC.

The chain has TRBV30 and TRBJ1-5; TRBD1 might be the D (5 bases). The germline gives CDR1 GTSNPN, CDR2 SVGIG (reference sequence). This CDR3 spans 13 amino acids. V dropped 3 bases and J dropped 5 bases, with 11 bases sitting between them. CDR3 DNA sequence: TGTGCCTGGAGCCAGGGAAGGGATCAGCCCCAGCATTTT. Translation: CAWSQGRDQPQHF. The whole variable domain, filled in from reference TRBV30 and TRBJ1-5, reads SQTIHQWPATLVQPVGSPLSLECTVEGTSNPNLYWYRQAAGRGLQLLFYSVGIGQISSEVPQNLSASRPQDRQFILSSKKLLLSDSGFYLCAWSQGRDQPQHFGDGTRLSIL.

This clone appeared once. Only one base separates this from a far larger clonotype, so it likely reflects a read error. CDR3 loop: CATSRGGQANQPQHF. The DNA of the CDR3 is TGTGCCACCAGCAGAGGGGGGCAGGCCAATCAGCCCCAGCATTTT. V gene TRBV15 combines with J gene TRBJ1-5; possibly TRBD1 for D (6 bases). CDR1 and CDR2 (germline): LNHNV, YYDKDF (reference sequence). The CDR3 runs 15 residues. Trimming removed 1 base from V and 3 bases from J, with 10 bases in between.

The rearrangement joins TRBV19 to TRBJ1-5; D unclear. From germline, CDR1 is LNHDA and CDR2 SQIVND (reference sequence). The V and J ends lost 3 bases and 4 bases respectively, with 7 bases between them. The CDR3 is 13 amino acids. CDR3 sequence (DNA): TGTGCCAGTAGTATCTCGAGGAATCAGCCCCAGCATTTT. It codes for CASSISRNQPQHF.

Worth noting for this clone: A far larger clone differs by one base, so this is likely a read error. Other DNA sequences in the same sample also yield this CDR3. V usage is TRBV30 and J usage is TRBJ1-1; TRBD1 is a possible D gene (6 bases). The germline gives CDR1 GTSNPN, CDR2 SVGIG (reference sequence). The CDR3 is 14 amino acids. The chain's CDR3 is CAWSGQTMNTEAFF. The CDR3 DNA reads TGCGCCTGGAGCGGACAGACGATGAACACTGAAGCTTTCTTT.

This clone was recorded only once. CDR3 protein: CASSPPPGGITGELFF. The CDR3 bases are TGTGCCAGCAGTCCCCCCCCCGGGGGCATAACCGGGGAGCTGTTTTTT. The chain couples TRBV27 to TRBJ2-2; either TRBD1 or TRBD2 may supply D (6 bases each). The CDR3 has 16 residues. The V end was cut by 5 bases, the J end by 5 bases, with 18 bases between. Looked up from germline, CDR1 is MNHEY and CDR2 is SMNVEV (reference sequence).

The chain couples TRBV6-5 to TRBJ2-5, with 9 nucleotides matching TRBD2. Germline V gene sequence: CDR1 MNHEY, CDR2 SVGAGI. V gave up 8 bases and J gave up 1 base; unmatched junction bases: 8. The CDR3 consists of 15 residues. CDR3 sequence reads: CASGRSSGSQETQYF. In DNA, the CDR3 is TGTGCCAGCGGCCGGAGTAGCGGGAGCCAAGAGACCCAGTACTTC.

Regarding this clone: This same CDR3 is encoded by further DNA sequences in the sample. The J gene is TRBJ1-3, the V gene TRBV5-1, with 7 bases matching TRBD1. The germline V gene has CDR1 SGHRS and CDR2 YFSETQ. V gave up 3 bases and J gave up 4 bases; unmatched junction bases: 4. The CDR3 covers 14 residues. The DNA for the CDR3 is TGCGCCAGCAGCTCGACAGGGCAAGGAAACACCATATATTTT. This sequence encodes CASSSTGQGNTIYF.

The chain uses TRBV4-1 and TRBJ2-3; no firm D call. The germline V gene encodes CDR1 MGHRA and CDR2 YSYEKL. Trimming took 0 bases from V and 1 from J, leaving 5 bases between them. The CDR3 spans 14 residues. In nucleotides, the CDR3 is TGCGCCAGCAGCCAAGACCACGGCACAGATACGCAGTATTTT. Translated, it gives CASSQDHGTDTQYF.

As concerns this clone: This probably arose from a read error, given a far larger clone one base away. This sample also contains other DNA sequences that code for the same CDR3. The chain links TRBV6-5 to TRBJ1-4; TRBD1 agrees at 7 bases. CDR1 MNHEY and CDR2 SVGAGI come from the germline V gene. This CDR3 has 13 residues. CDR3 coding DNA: TGTGCCAGCAGACAGGGGAATCGGGAAAAACTGTTCTTT. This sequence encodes CASRQGNREKLFF.

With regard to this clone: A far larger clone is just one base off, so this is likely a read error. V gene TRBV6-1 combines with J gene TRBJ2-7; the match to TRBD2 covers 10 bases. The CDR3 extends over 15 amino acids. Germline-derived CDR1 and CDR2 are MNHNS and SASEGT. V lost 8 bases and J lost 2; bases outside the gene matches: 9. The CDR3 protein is CASGRTSGIPYEQYF. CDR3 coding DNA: TGTGCCAGCGGAAGGACTAGCGGTATTCCCTACGAGCAGTACTTC.

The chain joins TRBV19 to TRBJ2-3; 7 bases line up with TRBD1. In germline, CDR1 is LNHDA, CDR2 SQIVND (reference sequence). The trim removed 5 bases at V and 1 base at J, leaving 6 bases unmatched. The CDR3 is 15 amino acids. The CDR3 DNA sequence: TGTGCCAGTAGTGCCACAGGGGCGGGCACAGATACGCAGTATTTT. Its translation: CASSATGAGTDTQYF.

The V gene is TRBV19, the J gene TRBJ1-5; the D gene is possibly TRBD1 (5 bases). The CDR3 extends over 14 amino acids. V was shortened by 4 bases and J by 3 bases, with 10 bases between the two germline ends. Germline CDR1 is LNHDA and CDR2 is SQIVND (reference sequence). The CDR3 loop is CASSTRQSNQPQHF. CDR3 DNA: TGTGCCAGTAGTACCCGACAGTCCAATCAGCCCCAGCATTTT.

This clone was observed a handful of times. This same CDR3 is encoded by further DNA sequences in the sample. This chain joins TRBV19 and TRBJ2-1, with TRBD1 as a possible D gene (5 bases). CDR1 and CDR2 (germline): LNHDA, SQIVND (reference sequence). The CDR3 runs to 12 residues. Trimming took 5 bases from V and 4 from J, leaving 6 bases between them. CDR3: CASSRQYNEQFF. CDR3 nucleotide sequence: TGTGCCAGTAGTCGACAGTACAATGAGCAGTTCTTC.

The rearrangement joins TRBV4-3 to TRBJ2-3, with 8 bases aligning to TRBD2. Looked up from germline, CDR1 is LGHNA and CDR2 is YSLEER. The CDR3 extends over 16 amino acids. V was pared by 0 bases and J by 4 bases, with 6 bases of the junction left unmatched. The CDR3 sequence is CASSQETAGVPDTQYF. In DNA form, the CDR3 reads TGCGCCAGCAGCCAAGAAACAGCGGGAGTCCCAGATACGCAGTATTTT.

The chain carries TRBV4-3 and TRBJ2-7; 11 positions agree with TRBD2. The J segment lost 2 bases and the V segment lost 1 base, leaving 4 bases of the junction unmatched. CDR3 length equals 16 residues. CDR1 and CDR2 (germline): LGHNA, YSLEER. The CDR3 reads CASSQARLAGPYEQYF. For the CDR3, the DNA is TGCGCCAGCAGCCAAGCTCGACTAGCGGGGCCCTACGAGCAGTACTTC.

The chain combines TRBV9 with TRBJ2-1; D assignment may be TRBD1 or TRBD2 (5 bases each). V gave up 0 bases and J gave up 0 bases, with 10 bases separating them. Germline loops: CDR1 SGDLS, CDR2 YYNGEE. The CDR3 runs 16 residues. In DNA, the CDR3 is TGTGCCAGCAGCGTAGGTGGGGGTAGCTCCTACAATGAGCAGTTCTTC. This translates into CASSVGGGSSYNEQFF.

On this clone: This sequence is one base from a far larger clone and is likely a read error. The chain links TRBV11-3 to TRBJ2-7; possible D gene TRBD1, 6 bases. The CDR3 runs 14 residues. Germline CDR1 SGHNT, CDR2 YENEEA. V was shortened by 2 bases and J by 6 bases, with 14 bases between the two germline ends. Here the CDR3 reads CASSLSGTWAEQYF. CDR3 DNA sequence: TGTGCCAGCAGCTTATCCGGGACATGGGCCGAGCAGTACTTC.

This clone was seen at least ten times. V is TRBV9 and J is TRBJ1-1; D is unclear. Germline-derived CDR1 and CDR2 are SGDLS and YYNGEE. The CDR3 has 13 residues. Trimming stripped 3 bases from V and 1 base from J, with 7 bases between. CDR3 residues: CASSADTNTEAFF. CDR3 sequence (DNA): TGTGCCAGCAGCGCCGACACGAACACTGAAGCTTTCTTT.

This CDR3 reads CASSFTRAFSYEQYF. The DNA for the CDR3 is TGTGCCAGCAGCTTCACGCGCGCATTCTCCTACGAGCAGTACTTC. The chain has TRBV7-8 and TRBJ2-7; no reliable D call. CDR1 is SGHVS, CDR2 FQNEAQ, per germline. This CDR3 is built from 15 residues. With 3 bases removed from V and 0 bases from J, the gap between germline ends came to 12 bases.